This is a list of T cell receptor beta chains from one sample in a study of Ad26.COV2.S vaccination and SARS-CoV-2 variants. This table comes from immunoSEQ multiplex PCR, and its TCRdb copy is limited to in-frame clones, with some not included. The repertoire consists of 410,000 or so clones, with around 93% occurring once and the leading ten covering approximately 1.7%. The sequenced sample was peripheral blood, obtained in a trial of Ad26.COV2.S vaccine versus placebo. These receptors were collected from a person aged 18-60 years who received the Ad26.COV2.S COVID-19 vaccine or a placebo. Each CDR3 is given with its conserved first and last residue. D genes are given only for firm matches. Size values are once, few and many counts, or a class for expanded clones, and some rows have none.

J gene	clone size	V gene	D gene	CDR3 protein	CDR3 DNA
TRBJ1-2	.	TRBV3-1/TRBV3-2	.	CASSQAGGWYGYTF	TGTGCCAGCAGCCAAGCTGGGGGGTGGTATGGCTACACCTTC
TRBJ2-7	once	TRBV20-1	.	CSASSGLLYEQYF	TGCAGTGCTAGTTCGGGACTCCTCTACGAGCAGTACTTC
TRBJ2-2	.	TRBV10-3	TRBD1	CAISEPKTGAANTGELFF	TGTGCCATCAGTGAGCCAAAGACAGGGGCCGCGAACACCGGGGAGCTGTTTTTT
TRBJ2-3	.	TRBV29-1	.	CSVEVTAFSSTDTQYF	TGCAGCGTTGAAGTAACAGCCTTTTCAAGCACAGATACGCAGTATTTT
TRBJ1-1	.	TRBV27	TRBD1	CASSLHPPPGQGAWSTEAFF	TGTGCCAGCAGCCTACATCCCCCCCCCGGACAGGGGGCGTGGAGCACTGAAGCTTTCTTT
TRBJ2-7	.	TRBV2	TRBD2	CASSEALAGGYYEQYF	TGTGCCAGCAGTGAAGCGCTGGCGGGGGGCTACTACGAGCAGTACTTC
TRBJ1-5	.	TRBV30	.	CAWTPRGNQPQHF	TGTGCCTGGACCCCCCGGGGCAATCAGCCCCAGCATTTT
TRBJ2-3	.	TRBV7-9	TRBD2	CASSSYTSGGTDTQYF	TGTGCCAGCAGCTCCTATACTAGCGGGGGAACAGATACGCAGTATTTT
TRBJ1-3	.	TRBV4-3	TRBD1	CASSQALNRGQGNTIYF	TGCGCCAGCAGCCAAGCCTTAAACAGGGGGCAAGGAAACACCATATATTTT
TRBJ1-2	.	TRBV10-3	.	CAISEETAYGYTF	TGTGCCATCAGTGAGGAGACAGCCTATGGCTACACCTTC
TRBJ2-3	.	TRBV27	.	CASSLRETATDTQYF	TGTGCCAGCAGTTTAAGGGAAACAGCCACAGATACGCAGTATTTT
TRBJ1-6	.	TRBV29-1	.	CSVESPGGQPYNSPLHF	TGCAGCGTTGAGAGCCCTGGGGGTCAACCTTATAATTCACCCCTCCACTTT
TRBJ1-1	.	TRBV7-9	.	CASSLSGTPNTEAFF	TGTGCCAGCAGCTTATCTGGGACACCGAACACTGAAGCTTTCTTT
TRBJ2-5	.	TRBV5-4	TRBD2	CASSLAGGGAQETQYF	TGTGCCAGCAGCTTGGCCGGCGGGGGGGCCCAGGAGACCCAGTACTTC
TRBJ2-2	.	TRBV9	.	CASSVGSGELFF	TGTGCCAGCAGCGTGGGTTCCGGGGAGCTGTTTTTT
TRBJ2-7	few	TRBV6-1	.	CASSEASSYEQYF	TGTGCCAGCAGTGAAGCCAGCTCCTACGAGCAGTACTTC
TRBJ1-3	.	TRBV11-2	.	CASSLDQGQSQGNTIYF	TGTGCCAGCAGCTTAGATCAAGGACAGTCTCAGGGAAACACCATATATTTT
TRBJ1-1	once	TRBV6-2/TRBV6-3	.	CASSYTPTVMNTEAFF	TGTGCCAGCAGTTACACTCCGACAGTCATGAACACTGAAGCTTTCTTT
TRBJ2-7	.	TRBV27	TRBD2	CASSLSGGASYEQYF	TGTGCCAGCAGTCTTAGCGGGGGGGCCTCCTACGAGCAGTACTTC
TRBJ2-7	.	TRBV4-3	.	CASSHSGRHEQYF	TGCGCCAGCAGCCACTCCGGACGCCACGAGCAGTACTTC
TRBJ2-3	.	TRBV2	.	CASEGRGTDTQYF	TGTGCCAGCGAGGGGCGGGGCACAGATACGCAGTATTTT
TRBJ1-2	.	TRBV10-2	.	CASSWGTGNYGYTF	TGCGCCAGCAGTTGGGGCACAGGGAACTATGGCTACACCTTC
TRBJ2-2	.	TRBV7-9	.	CASTPQGLSGELFF	TGTGCCAGCACCCCACAGGGTCTATCCGGGGAGCTGTTTTTT
TRBJ2-7	.	TRBV5-4	.	CASSSAGGYEQYF	TGTGCCAGCAGCTCGGCCGGGGGATACGAGCAGTACTTC
TRBJ2-1	.	TRBV9	.	CASSARAQYAYNEQFF	TGTGCCAGCAGCGCGCGGGCCCAGTACGCCTACAATGAGCAGTTCTTC
TRBJ2-5	.	TRBV5-1	TRBD2	CASSSGGVETQYF	TGCGCCAGCAGCTCGGGGGGAGTGGAGACCCAGTACTTC
TRBJ1-2	.	TRBV12-3/TRBV12-4	.	CASSSPGKDGYTF	TGTGCCAGCAGTTCCCCAGGGAAAGATGGCTACACCTTC
TRBJ2-6	once	TRBV27	.	CASSSMGSGANVLTF	TGTGCCAGCAGCTCAATGGGGTCGGGGGCCAACGTCCTGACTTTC
TRBJ2-2	once	TRBV6-2/TRBV6-3	.	CASSTGLIGEAGELFF	TGTGCCAGCAGTACGGGGTTAATCGGGGAAGCCGGGGAGCTGTTTTTT
TRBJ2-5	once	TRBV7-9	TRBD1	CASVRQGRETQYF	TGTGCCAGCGTCAGACAGGGGAGGGAGACCCAGTACTTC
TRBJ2-1	once	TRBV9	.	CASSDSGNEQFF	TGTGCCAGCAGCGACTCAGGGAATGAGCAGTTCTTC
TRBJ1-1	.	TRBV6-5	TRBD1	CASYEAGTGGTEAFF	TGTGCCAGCTACGAGGCCGGGACAGGGGGCACTGAAGCTTTCTTT
TRBJ1-2	.	TRBV21-1	.	CASSKGAEGPGGYTF	TGTGCCAGCAGCAAAGGGGCAGAAGGCCCGGGTGGCTACACCTTC
TRBJ2-2	.	TRBV7-7	TRBD1	CASSPGQGTTGELFF	TGTGCCAGCAGCCCCGGACAGGGGACCACCGGGGAGCTGTTTTTT
TRBJ2-2	once	TRBV5-6	.	CASSFDTLNTGELFF	TGTGCCAGCAGCTTCGACACACTGAACACCGGGGAGCTGTTTTTT
TRBJ1-1	once	TRBV4-3	.	CASSIEHGPYTEAFF	TGCGCCAGCAGCATAGAGCACGGCCCGTACACTGAAGCTTTCTTT
TRBJ2-7	.	TRBV6-2/TRBV6-3	.	CASSYGDWEPYEQYF	TGTGCCAGCAGTTACGGGGATTGGGAACCCTACGAGCAGTACTTC
TRBJ2-4	.	TRBV13	.	CASSTLGPKNIQYF	TGTGCCAGCAGCACCCTGGGGCCCAAAAACATTCAGTACTTC
TRBJ1-2	.	TRBV5-1	TRBD1	CASSTSTGTENLNYGYTF	TGCGCCAGCAGCACATCCACCGGGACAGAAAACTTAAACTATGGCTACACCTTC
TRBJ2-7	.	TRBV18	TRBD1	CASSPLPGGAAYEQYF	TGTGCCAGCTCACCCCTCCCAGGGGGCGCAGCCTACGAGCAGTACTTC
TRBJ2-6	.	TRBV7-2	.	CASSLATSGTGANVLTF	TGTGCCAGCAGCTTAGCCACTTCGGGGACTGGGGCCAACGTCCTGACTTTC
TRBJ1-1	.	TRBV27	.	CASSLAGAPNTEAFF	TGTGCCAGCAGTTTAGCAGGGGCCCCGAACACTGAAGCTTTCTTT
TRBJ2-7	.	TRBV30	.	CAWSKGGNYEQYF	TGTGCCTGGAGTAAGGGGGGGAACTACGAGCAGTACTTC
TRBJ2-2	once	TRBV5-1	.	CASSPPNFPNTGELFF	TGCGCCAGCAGCCCCCCCAACTTTCCGAACACCGGGGAGCTGTTTTTT
TRBJ2-1	.	TRBV30	.	CAWETRTNEQFF	TGTGCCTGGGAGACCAGGACCAATGAGCAGTTCTTC
TRBJ2-1	.	TRBV19	.	CASSIKWDYNEQFF	TGTGCCAGTAGTATCAAGTGGGACTACAATGAGCAGTTCTTC
TRBJ2-7	few	TRBV5-4	.	CASSSPPEVEQYF	TGTGCCAGCAGCTCACCCCCCGAAGTCGAGCAGTACTTC
TRBJ2-2	.	TRBV12-3/TRBV12-4	.	CASSISSVELFF	TGTGCCAGCAGCATCTCTAGTGTGGAGCTGTTTTTT
TRBJ1-6	few	TRBV5-1	.	CASSSDGLNSPLHF	TGCGCCAGCAGCTCGGACGGACTTAATTCACCCCTCCACTTT
TRBJ1-1	.	TRBV3-1/TRBV3-2	.	CASSLDPNTEAFF	TGTGCCAGCAGCCTCGACCCGAACACTGAAGCTTTCTTT
TRBJ1-1	.	TRBV12-3/TRBV12-4	.	CASSGGVEAFF	TGTGCCAGCAGTGGAGGGGTTGAAGCTTTCTTT
TRBJ2-7	.	TRBV5-4	.	CASSNTAGYEQYF	TGTGCCAGCAGCAATACCGCGGGTTACGAGCAGTACTTC
TRBJ1-1	.	TRBV29-1	.	CSASGGAYEAFF	TGCAGCGCCTCTGGGGGGGCCTATGAAGCTTTCTTT
TRBJ1-1	.	TRBV5-5	.	CASSLGRGIMNTEAFF	TGTGCCAGCAGCTTGGGTAGGGGTATCATGAACACTGAAGCTTTCTTT
TRBJ1-6	once	TRBV6-5	.	CASSYSGNSPLHF	TGTGCCAGCAGTTACTCGGGAAACTCACCCCTCCACTTT
TRBJ2-5	.	TRBV6-5	TRBD1	CASSYPGQGTQYF	TGTGCCAGCAGTTACCCTGGACAGGGGACCCAGTACTTC